Shown below are 29 T cell receptor beta chains from a single sample sequenced in a study of cytomegalovirus exposure and HLA in healthy donors. Primers: 60 Vbeta forward and 13 Jbeta reverse. Using immunoSEQ multiplex PCR, the repertoire was profiled, and TCRdb retains in-frame clones only, with some absent. The repertoire holds 200,000 to 300,000 clones, with roughly 82% as singletons. Sample: PBMCs. The receptors here all came from a woman in her 40s in good health and CMV-seropositive.

The chain links TRBV27 to TRBJ2-1; 12 nucleotides align to TRBD2. Germline V CDR1 and CDR2: MNHEY, SMNVEV (reference sequence). CDR3 length equals 17 residues. J lost 9 bases, V lost 4 bases, and 13 bases had no gene match. CDR3 bases: TGTGCCAGCAGTTCTCGATCTAGCGGGGGGGCCCCTGCTGAGCAGTTCTTC. Translating it yields CASSSRSSGGAPAEQFF.

The rearrangement joins TRBV9 to TRBJ2-3, with TRBD2 matching 7 bases. Germline trimming cut 2 bases from V and 2 bases from J; bases unmatched to any gene: 2. The CDR3 length is 14 residues. CDR1 SGDLS and CDR2 YYNGEE come from the germline V gene. CDR3 sequence reads: CASSVGGNTDTQYF. The CDR3 DNA follows: TGTGCCAGCAGCGTCGGGGGGAACACAGATACGCAGTATTTT.

The V call is TRBV11-3, the J call TRBJ2-7; D may be TRBD1 (6 bases). Per the germline V gene, CDR1 is SGHNT and CDR2 is YENEEA. V lost 3 bases and J lost 3, with 15 bases in between. The CDR3 spans 15 residues. The CDR3 protein is CASSFYGQIRYEQYF. The CDR3 DNA reads as TGTGCCAGCAGCTTCTACGGACAGATTCGCTACGAGCAGTACTTC.

This clone was seen once. The chain recombines TRBV4-2 with TRBJ2-5; possibly TRBD1 for D (5 bases). The V end lost 1 base, the J end lost 5 bases, and 8 bases lay between the germline ends. Germline V gene lookup returns CDR1 LGHNA and CDR2 YNFKEQ. There are 13 residues in the CDR3. The CDR3 here is CASSQAGLETQYF. CDR3 bases: TGTGCCAGCAGCCAAGCAGGGTTGGAGACCCAGTACTTC.

The chain couples TRBV6-1 to TRBJ2-4; D possibly corresponds to TRBD2 (7 bases). This CDR3 has 14 amino acids. Trimming left V 8 bases short and J 0 bases short, with 11 bases between. Germline lookup yields CDR1 MNHNS and CDR2 SASEGT. The CDR3 DNA is TGTGCCAGCTGGGAGGGGGGAGCCAAAAACATTCAGTACTTC. It codes for CASWEGGAKNIQYF.

The rearrangement uses TRBV5-1 and TRBJ1-5; 9 nucleotides agree with TRBD1. Germline V CDR1 and CDR2: SGHRS, YFSETQ. J was trimmed by 6 bases and V by 5 bases; bases with no gene match: 6. The CDR3 extends over 14 amino acids. Here the CDR3 reads CASSSGTGIQPQHF. The CDR3 region has the DNA TGCGCCAGCAGTTCTGGGACAGGGATTCAGCCCCAGCATTTT.

This clone was picked up a small number of times. V usage is TRBV7-2 and J usage is TRBJ1-6, with 7 nucleotides matching TRBD1. Trimming cost V 5 bases and J 0 bases; bases outside gene matches: 7. The CDR3 contains 17 residues. Germline-derived CDR1 and CDR2 are SGHTA and FQGNSA. This chain's CDR3 is CASSQGEVSSYNSPLHF. The CDR3 DNA follows: TGTGCCAGCAGCCAGGGGGAGGTGAGCTCCTATAATTCACCCCTCCACTTT.

The chain carries TRBV18 and TRBJ2-7; TRBD1 matches 8 bases. The CDR3 is 13 amino acids. V lost 4 bases to trimming and J lost 6 bases; unmatched junction nucleotides: 5. CDR1 and CDR2 from the germline V gene are KGHSH and LQKENI. The CDR3 nucleotides are TGTGCCAGCTCACGACCCACAGGGGGCGAGCAGTACTTC. It codes for CASSRPTGGEQYF.

For this clone: The sample carries other DNA sequences with the same CDR3. This chain links TRBV19 with TRBJ1-3; D is ambiguous. V lost 5 bases to trimming and J lost 1 base, with 9 bases between them. Germline CDR1 is LNHDA and CDR2 is SQIVND (reference sequence). The CDR3 sequence is 14 residues long. The CDR3 region has the DNA TGTGCCAGTAGTGGCCGGGATTCTGGAAACACCATATATTTT. It specifies CASSGRDSGNTIYF.

As concerns this clone: The same CDR3 can be traced to other DNA sequences in this sample. The chain is built from TRBV5-1 and TRBJ1-1; a weak D match, TRBD1 (5 bases). CDR3 size: 14 residues. V gave up 4 bases and J gave up 0 bases, with 10 bases separating them. The germline gives CDR1 SGHRS, CDR2 YFSETQ. This chain's CDR3 is CASSIDSLNTEAFF. The DNA for the CDR3 is TGCGCCAGCAGCATCGACAGCCTGAACACTGAAGCTTTCTTT.

J is TRBJ1-3 and V is TRBV9; tentative D call: TRBD1 (5 bases). The ends were cut back, 2 bases at V and 4 bases at J, with 7 bases in the middle. The CDR3 runs 13 residues. Germline values: CDR1 SGDLS, CDR2 YYNGEE. The CDR3 bases are TGTGCCAGCAGCGTGACAGTAGGAAACACCATATATTTT. It yields the protein CASSVTVGNTIYF.

The V and J genes are TRBV4-3 and TRBJ2-1, with TRBD1 matching 9 bases. The germline V gene encodes CDR1 LGHNA and CDR2 YSLEER. V dropped 0 bases and J dropped 2; count of bases not matched to a gene: 5. CDR3 length equals 17 residues. CDR3 DNA: TGCGCCAGCAGCCAAGAAGGTACAGGGGGCCCCTACAATGAGCAGTTCTTC. Translated: CASSQEGTGGPYNEQFF.

The gene calls are TRBV5-4 and TRBJ1-5; D not resolved. The CDR3 loop spans 10 amino acids. Germline assignment: CDR1 SGHNT and CDR2 YYREEE (reference sequence). Trimming took off 3 bases at V and 12 bases at J, with 7 bases between the two ends. The chain's CDR3 is CASSYPGQHF. CDR3 DNA: TGTGCCAGCAGCTACCCGGGCCAGCATTTT.

About this clone itself: Other DNA sequences in the same sample also yield this CDR3. CDR3 region: CASSLQGNTEAFF. For the CDR3, the DNA is TGCGCCAGCAGCCTTCAGGGGAACACTGAAGCTTTCTTT. This rearrangement joins TRBV5-1 to TRBJ1-1; D might be TRBD1 (5 bases). The germline CDR1 and CDR2 sequences are SGHRS and YFSETQ. CDR3 length: 13 residues. The germline V and J ends were trimmed by 4 bases and 1 base, with 8 bases remaining between them.

The sample holds one count of this clone. The chain recombines TRBV5-4 with TRBJ1-2; TRBD1 matches 9 bases. Germline CDR1 and CDR2: SGHNT and YYREEE (reference sequence). The CDR3 spans 13 residues. Unmatched junction bases numbered 3, after V lost 1 base and J lost 8 bases. CDR3 amino acids: CASSLTTGGGYTF. For the CDR3, the DNA is TGTGCCAGCAGCTTGACTACAGGGGGCGGCTACACCTTC. Looking up the rest from reference TRBV5-4 and TRBJ1-2 gives the full variable domain: ETGVTQSPTHLIKTRGQQVTLRCSSQSGHNTVSWYQQALGQGPQFIFQYYREEENGRGNFPPRFSGLQFPNYSSELNVNALELDDSALYLCASSLTTGGGYTFGSGTRLTVV.

The chain recombines TRBV27 with TRBJ1-6; D remains unclear. CDR3 length: 14 amino acids. The V end lost 0 bases, the J end lost 7 bases, and 7 bases lay between the germline ends. CDR1 and CDR2 (germline): MNHEY, SMNVEV (reference sequence). CDR3 protein: CASSLSFRNSPLHF. The CDR3, as DNA: TGTGCCAGCAGTTTATCTTTCCGGAATTCACCCCTCCACTTT.

The chain recombines TRBV14 with TRBJ1-1, with D uncertain. Trimming cost V 0 bases and J 9 bases, with 11 bases left between them. Germline values: CDR1 SGHDN, CDR2 FVKESK. This CDR3 has 13 amino acids. CDR3 coding DNA: TGTGCCAGCAGCCAAGATGGGCCGATCCAAGCTTTCTTT. Protein: CASSQDGPIQAFF.

The CDR3 loop reads CASSLTPGTSGNNEQFF. In nucleotides, the CDR3 is TGTGCCAGCAGCCTCACCCCCGGGACTAGCGGGAACAATGAGCAGTTCTTC. The chain recombines TRBV11-3 with TRBJ2-1; 13 bases fit TRBD2. Germline values: CDR1 SGHNT, CDR2 YENEEA. CDR3 size: 17 residues. Trimming at V came to 5 bases and at J to 5 bases, leaving 9 bases not matched to a gene.

The chain combines TRBV28 with TRBJ2-3, with 14 nucleotides matching TRBD2. Per germline, CDR1 MDHEN and CDR2 SYDVKM. There are 20 residues in the CDR3. The V and J ends lost 6 bases and 3 bases, in that order; junction bases with no gene match: 17. Here the CDR3 DNA reads TGTGCCAGCAGGGGTCCCCGTGGGACTAGCGGGGGCCCAAGGACAGATACGCAGTATTTT. Translated: CASRGPRGTSGGPRTDTQYF.

The chain uses TRBV7-2 and TRBJ2-1, with a possible D match to TRBD2 (6 bases). CDR1 is SGHTA, CDR2 FQGNSA, per germline. The V and J ends lost 0 bases and 6 bases respectively, with 18 bases between them. The CDR3 has 17 residues. Written as DNA, the CDR3 is TGTGCCAGCAGCTTAGCCCCGACTAGTATAAAGGCCAATGAGCAGTTCTTC. This gives the protein CASSLAPTSIKANEQFF.

The chain couples TRBV11-3 to TRBJ2-7, with unresolved D. V was shortened by 5 bases and J by 4 bases, with 24 bases between the two germline ends. This CDR3 comprises 17 residues. Germline CDR1 and CDR2: SGHNT and YENEEA. As DNA, the CDR3 is TGTGCCAGCAGCCCTGCCGACCTAACCGAGACTCGATACGAGCAGTACTTC. It specifies CASSPADLTETRYEQYF.

V gene TRBV19 combines with J gene TRBJ2-3; weak D call: TRBD2 (5 bases). The ends were cut back, 5 bases at V and 3 bases at J, with 12 bases in the middle. This CDR3 is 14 amino acids long. CDR1 is LNHDA, CDR2 SQIVND, per germline (reference sequence). CDR3 in amino acids: CASSVSSGTDTQYF. CDR3 nucleotides: TGTGCCAGTAGTGTCTCCAGCGGAACAGATACGCAGTATTTT.

The V gene is TRBV7-9, the J gene TRBJ2-1, with a possible D match to TRBD1 (6 bases). The germline gives CDR1 SEHNR, CDR2 FQNEAQ (reference sequence). V was trimmed by 2 bases and J by 2 bases, leaving 10 bases between them. The CDR3 covers 15 residues. Here the CDR3 reads CASSLHGTPYNEQFF. The CDR3 nucleotides are TGTGCCAGCAGCTTACATGGGACACCCTACAATGAGCAGTTCTTC.

Notes on this clone: Distinct nucleotide sequences in the sample also encode this CDR3. V usage is TRBV6-1 and J usage is TRBJ2-5; D might be TRBD1 (5 bases). This CDR3 comprises 12 residues. Deletions cut 5 bases from V and 2 bases from J, with 6 bases between. Germline V gives CDR1 MNHNS, CDR2 SASEGT. The CDR3 region has the DNA TGTGCCAGCAGTACAGGTCAAGAGACCCAGTACTTC. Its protein is CASSTGQETQYF.

The chain carries TRBV6-1 and TRBJ1-5; D remains unclear. V lost 8 bases and J lost 2, with 13 bases in between. Germline V lookup: CDR1 MNHNS, CDR2 SASEGT. The CDR3 is 14 amino acids. CDR3 region: CASAPDSGNQPQHF. CDR3 bases: TGTGCCAGCGCCCCCGACTCGGGCAATCAGCCCCAGCATTTT.

The rearrangement links TRBV7-2 to TRBJ2-3, with D maybe TRBD2 (5 bases). Trimming took off 5 bases at V and 2 bases at J, with 14 bases between the two ends. CDR1 and CDR2 from the germline V gene are SGHTA and FQGNSA. CDR3 length: 15 amino acids. Here the CDR3 DNA reads TGTGCCAGCAGCCTAGGAGGCCGGGACACAGATACGCAGTATTTT. Translated: CASSLGGRDTDTQYF.

The chain employs TRBV4-3 and TRBJ1-2; 10 nucleotides match TRBD1. The CDR3 runs 15 residues. The germline V gene encodes CDR1 LGHNA and CDR2 YSLEER. J gave up 4 bases and V 4 bases, and 6 bases lay outside the gene matches. The DNA of the CDR3 is TGCGCCAGCAGCCCAGGACAGGGGGGATCCTATGGCTACACCTTC. Its protein is CASSPGQGGSYGYTF.

The rearrangement joins TRBV12-5 to TRBJ1-1; possibly TRBD1 for D (5 bases). The CDR3 consists of 14 residues. CDR1 is LGHNT, CDR2 FRNRAP, per germline. The V end was cut by 2 bases, the J end by 2 bases, with 9 bases between. CDR3 residues: CASGLLGVNTEAFF. CDR3 bases: TGTGCTAGTGGTTTGTTAGGGGTTAACACTGAAGCTTTCTTT.

In its sample, this clone was seen once. This chain joins TRBV11-1 and TRBJ2-1, with D possibly being TRBD1 (5 bases). CDR3 length: 14 residues. CDR1 is SGHAT, CDR2 FQDESV, per germline (reference sequence). V lost 4 bases, J lost 7 bases, and 14 bases lay in between. The CDR3 sequence: CASSSGQGWNEQFF. The CDR3 DNA sequence: TGTGCCAGCAGCTCGGGCCAGGGATGGAATGAGCAGTTCTTC.